This record concerns one T cell receptor beta chain sequence. Its antigen is currently not known. A junction boundary mismatches the germline segment, possibly from a read error. TCRbeta-specific cDNA was reverse-transcribed from 500 to 550 ng total RNA using a constant-region primer and ProtoScript II reverse transcriptase. Construction of the TCRbeta libraries relied on three nested rounds of multiplex PCR, following a slightly modified ARM-PCR procedure. Each of the first two PCR rounds ran for around 10 cycles using multiplex TRBV1-TRBV30 forward primers together with a Cbeta reverse primer. A final 25-cycle PCR with Deep VentR polymerase added sample barcodes and Illumina adapters. Before sequencing, amplicons of 200-500 bp were purified from gel using a QIAquick gel extraction kit. An Illumina HiSeq 2500 was used to sequence the TCRbeta amplicons with 250-bp paired-end reads. On the study's bioinformatics: Reads were quality-trimmed with Trimmomatic v0.33, and paired reads were merged with FLASH v1.2.11 to recover full CDR3 sequences. MiGEC v1.2.1b assigned V, D and J germline segments to the rearranged TCRbeta sequences. Clonotype statistics and Shannon-Wiener diversity indices were calculated with VDJtools v1.0.0. Except for diversity analysis, only each sample's 250 most abundant clonotypes were used in subsequent analyses to reduce sampling bias. Clones were called with MiXCR by TCRdb after fastp trimmed the public reads at Q25, and only in-frame beta chains were retained. A single entry per CDR3 protein holds the most common genes and DNA from its merged rows. These V and J calls originate from TCRdb's pipeline instead of the authors' own analysis. This sample comprises approximately 190,000 distinct CDR3 sequences, approximately 80% of them detected only once. Around a sixth of the sample is held by the ten biggest clonotypes.

According to the germline V gene, CDR1 reads SGHAT and CDR2 reads FQNNGV. From its cysteine to its phenylalanine, the CDR3 spans 15 amino acids. Here the CDR3 DNA is all that survives: 45 bases in frame from base 1. Without any cell sorting, total RNA and DNA were extracted together from around 18-30 mg of bulk tissue using the AllPrep DNA/RNA mini kit. Surgical resection was performed in China between November 2015 and early 2016 on a few patients with histopathologically diagnosed primary liver carcinoma. At the time of sampling, the patients had chronic HBV infection and had not received any treatment. Each tumor was sampled at five spatially separated regions: the superior, inferior, left-lateral and right-lateral poles and the tumor centre. According to histology, viable tumor cells made up more than 85% of every tumor sample. Each fresh piece of tumor and adjacent tissue was cut in two, with one half stored in RNAlater at -80 degrees C and the other half sent for histology.

The record originates from a study of tumor-infiltrating lymphocytes in primary liver carcinoma (dated 2017 in TCRdb). Broadly, across the study: Of the five patients (three men and two women, aged 30 to 69 years), four had hepatocellular carcinoma and one had combined HCC and intrahepatic cholangiocarcinoma. Tumors of the five patients were stage T1-T3 N0M0 with maximum diameters of roughly 4 to 10 cm. Each sample produced roughly 3.65 to 7.13 million productive TCRbeta reads, and read depth showed no significant difference between tissue types. For each liver tumor, the study sampled five regions along with adjacent normal tissue and blood, and applied TCRbeta repertoire sequencing, expression microarrays and whole-exome sequencing. A total of some 35 specimens from 5 patients went through TCRbeta repertoire sequencing, namely 25 tumor regions, 5 adjacent noncancerous liver tissues and 5 peripheral blood samples. To link TCRbeta repertoire diversity with the local molecular phenotype, the approximately 23 tumor region samples were profiled using Agilent mRNA microarrays. Technical replicate repertoires showed high reproducibility, with mean shared-clone rates roughly 0.88 and correlation coefficients above 0.95. What the study reported, not specific to this receptor: Comparison of CD4+ and CD8+ T cell repertoires was precluded by the use of bulk unsorted samples. Only a few patients were included in the study, and the authors note that the findings should be validated in a larger study. Repertoire overlap was higher between tumor regions (mean around 36%) than tumor-adjacent (around 17%) or tumor-blood (14%) pairs, consistent with antigen-driven expansion. The top 250 clones made up a significantly larger repertoire fraction in tumors than in blood (p = 0.039). Because only the TCR beta chain was sequenced and unpaired alpha chains were not captured, true repertoire diversity is likely underestimated. Only about 7.5-25% of top clones were found in all five regions of a tumor, suggesting spatial heterogeneity of tumor-infiltrating T cells.

The clonotype originates from a man in his forties or fifties with primary liver carcinoma and hepatitis B virus infection. The V and J segments used are TRBV11-2 and TRBJ2-1; TRBD2 is a possible D gene, resting on 6 matching bases. Material for sequencing was tumor tissue from primary liver carcinoma. The CDR3: CVSGFSGPLDNEQFF. The DNA sequence follows: TGTGTCAGCGGCTTTAGCGGTCCACTCGACAATGAGCAGTTCTTC.